The 31 T cell receptor beta chains below come from one sample, sequenced in a study of T cell responses to AZD1222 COVID-19 vaccine. TCRdb's copy holds only in-frame clones and misses some; the assay was immunoSEQ multiplex PCR. The profile shows around 78,000 clones, around nine tenths of them singletons. This material consisted of peripheral blood, taken on day 0 of MenACWY control vaccination. The source is an adult in good health.

This chain links TRBV23-1 with TRBJ2-5, with unresolved D. TRBV23-1 is labeled an ORF, and its function is uncertain. With 2 bases removed from V and 1 base from J, the gap between germline ends came to 11 bases. This CDR3 spans 15 amino acids. The CDR3 DNA reads TGCGCCAGCAGTCAACGGGCTGTGCCCCAAGAGACCCAGTACTTC. Translating it yields CASSQRAVPQETQYF.

V is TRBV12-3 or TRBV12-4 and J is TRBJ1-1, with TRBD1 matching 7 bases. Losses at the gene ends were 4 bases for V and 5 bases for J; bases not matched to a gene: 4. The CDR3 runs to 13 residues. The CDR3 reads CASSYRGGTEAFF. CDR3 bases: TGTGCCAGCAGTTACAGGGGAGGTACTGAAGCTTTCTTT.

V is TRBV7-9 and J is TRBJ1-3; D is perhaps TRBD1 (5 bases). Germline V gene sequence: CDR1 SEHNR, CDR2 FQNEAQ (reference sequence). The V and J ends lost 3 bases and 0 bases respectively, with 9 bases between them. CDR3 length: 15 amino acids. The CDR3 DNA reads as TGTGCCAGCAGCTTCGACAGACCCTCTGGAAACACCATATATTTT. Amino acids: CASSFDRPSGNTIYF.

This rearrangement joins TRBV5-4 to TRBJ1-2; D is ambiguous. This CDR3 spans 12 amino acids. Germline CDR1 SGHNT, CDR2 YYREEE (reference sequence). V lost 0 bases and J lost 4, with 4 bases in between. DNA of the CDR3: TGTGCCAGCAGCTTGGGGGTCTATGGCTACACCTTC. It codes for CASSLGVYGYTF. Full variable domain (missing parts from reference TRBV5-4 and TRBJ1-2): ETGVTQSPTHLIKTRGQQVTLRCSSQSGHNTVSWYQQALGQGPQFIFQYYREEENGRGNFPPRFSGLQFPNYSSELNVNALELDDSALYLCASSLGVYGYTFGSGTRLTVV.

This clone has just one count. This chain connects TRBV15 to TRBJ1-1; maybe TRBD1 (5 bases). V lost 3 bases and J 7 bases, leaving 12 bases between the germline ends. This CDR3 comprises 13 residues. Germline CDR1 is LNHNV and CDR2 is YYDKDF (reference sequence). DNA for the CDR3: TGTGCCACCAGCAGGGGTGGGGGAGGTGAAGCTTTCTTT. Its protein product is CATSRGGGGEAFF.

Comment on this clone: Other DNA sequences within the sample encode an identical CDR3. V is TRBV20-1 and J is TRBJ1-1; D gene unclear. Trimming shortened V by 3 bases and J by 2 bases, and 4 bases separated the two germline ends. The CDR3 is 11 residues long. The germline V gene encodes CDR1 DFQATT and CDR2 SNEGSKA (reference sequence). The CDR3 sequence: CSARDNTEAFF. CDR3 in DNA: TGCAGTGCTAGGGACAACACTGAAGCTTTCTTT.

The rearrangement links TRBV29-1 to TRBJ1-2, with TRBD1 matching 8 bases. V shed 5 bases, J shed 8 bases, and the junction held 19 bases outside the gene matches. The CDR3 extends over 16 amino acids. Germline V CDR1 and CDR2: SQVTM, ANQGSEA. The CDR3 DNA reads TGCAGCGTTCTACCTCATGGACAGGGACTGGTTAGGGGCTACACCTTC. Translated: CSVLPHGQGLVRGYTF.

The J gene is TRBJ2-3, the V gene TRBV23-1; D unclear. TRBV23-1 is filed as an ORF, its function uncertain. V was pared by 0 bases and J by 13 bases, with 14 bases between. The CDR3 has 13 amino acids. The CDR3 spells CASSQSIGHREYF. CDR3 sequence (DNA): TGCGCCAGCAGTCAATCGATTGGCCATCGGGAGTATTTT.

J is TRBJ2-1 and V is TRBV10-1, with D perhaps assigned TRBD1 or TRBD2 (5 bases each). The CDR3 spans 15 residues. Trimming took 8 bases from V and 5 from J, leaving 19 bases between them. The germline gives CDR1 WNHNN, CDR2 SYGVQD (reference sequence). CDR3 loop: CASQPGPHRDNEQFF. The CDR3 coding sequence is TGCGCCAGCCAACCGGGACCCCACCGAGACAATGAGCAGTTCTTC.

This chain joins TRBV6-1 and TRBJ1-2; tentatively, D is TRBD1 (5 bases). This CDR3 is 16 amino acids long. V gave up 0 bases and J gave up 4 bases, with 15 bases separating them. From germline, CDR1 is MNHNS and CDR2 SASEGT. The CDR3 is CASSEALPTAFYGYTF. In DNA form, the CDR3 reads TGTGCCAGCAGTGAAGCGCTTCCGACAGCTTTCTATGGCTACACCTTC.

The CDR3 spells CASSWGIVGGQPQHF. CDR3 bases: TGTGCCAGCAGCTGGGGGATCGTAGGGGGCCAGCCCCAGCATTTT. The genes are TRBV5-5 and TRBJ1-5; TRBD1 aligns across 7 bases. The length of the CDR3 is 15 residues. The germline V gene has CDR1 SGHKS and CDR2 YYEKEE (reference sequence). V dropped 3 bases and J dropped 7; count of bases not matched to a gene: 10.

The J gene is TRBJ2-7, the V gene TRBV2; no clear D. Trimming pared 3 bases from V and 5 bases from J, leaving 2 bases between. Per germline, CDR1 SNHLY and CDR2 FYNNEI. This CDR3 contains 10 residues. The CDR3 spells CASSEDEQYF. DNA for the CDR3: TGTGCCAGCAGTGAGGACGAGCAGTACTTC.

V is TRBV2 and J is TRBJ1-1, with D perhaps matching TRBD1 (6 bases). CDR1 is SNHLY, CDR2 FYNNEI, per germline. Trimming removed 3 bases at V and 1 base at J, with 15 bases between. This CDR3 has 16 amino acids. CDR3: CASSDGSRGPNTEAFF. In nucleotides, the CDR3 is TGTGCCAGCAGTGATGGGAGCAGGGGCCCGAACACTGAAGCTTTCTTT.

Only one count was recorded for this clone. V gene TRBV13 combines with J gene TRBJ2-1; perhaps TRBD2 as D (7 bases). Germline assignment: CDR1 PRHDT and CDR2 FYEKMQ (reference sequence). This CDR3 has 13 residues. Between the trimmed V and J ends, which lost 10 bases and 2 bases, there was a span of 12 bases. CDR3 DNA: TGTGCCACTGGGGGGGCCCCCTACAATGAGCAGTTCTTC. It encodes CATGGAPYNEQFF.

The chain links TRBV30 to TRBJ2-1, with D perhaps TRBD1 (6 bases). The CDR3 runs to 12 residues. Germline CDR1 GTSNPN, CDR2 SVGIG (reference sequence). V lost 0 bases and J 16 bases, leaving 16 bases between the germline ends. CDR3 amino acids: CAWSVNREWFFF. The CDR3 DNA follows: TGTGCCTGGAGTGTAAACAGGGAGTGGTTTTTCTTC.

The chain employs TRBV27 and TRBJ2-3, with D unclear. V gave up 2 bases and J gave up 2 bases, with 14 bases separating them. Germline lookup yields CDR1 MNHEY and CDR2 SMNVEV (reference sequence). CDR3 length equals 16 residues. The CDR3 protein is CASSLGWASYTDTQYF. Here the CDR3 DNA reads TGTGCCAGCAGTTTAGGCTGGGCAAGTTACACAGATACGCAGTATTTT.

The V and J genes are TRBV5-1 and TRBJ2-7; 12 bases align to TRBD2. The CDR3 sequence is 18 residues long. V was pared by 0 bases and J by 2 bases, with 9 bases of the junction left unmatched. CDR1 and CDR2 (germline): SGHRS, YFSETQ. The CDR3 DNA follows: TGCGCCAGCAGCTTGGAAGGGACTAGCGGGTTCCTCGCCTACGAGCAGTACTTC. This sequence encodes CASSLEGTSGFLAYEQYF. Full variable domain (rest looked up from reference TRBV5-1 and TRBJ2-7): KAGVTQTPRYLIKTRGQQVTLSCSPISGHRSVSWYQQTPGQGLQFLFEYFSETQRNKGNFPGRFSGRQFSNSRSEMNVSTLELGDSALYLCASSLEGTSGFLAYEQYFGPGTRLTVT.

The rearrangement joins TRBV9 to TRBJ2-2; 11 positions match TRBD2. Looked up from germline, CDR1 is SGDLS and CDR2 is YYNGEE. V dropped 2 bases and J dropped 0; count of bases not matched to a gene: 0. The length of the CDR3 is 16 residues. The DNA of the CDR3 is TGTGCCAGCAGCGTGACTAGCGGGGCGAACACCGGGGAGCTGTTTTTT. As protein: CASSVTSGANTGELFF.

The rearrangement uses TRBV25-1 and TRBJ1-4, with TRBD1 as a possible D gene (5 bases). CDR1 is MGHDK and CDR2 is SYGVNS in the germline V gene. Trimming took 10 bases from V and 7 from J, leaving 16 bases between them. This CDR3 has 13 amino acids. DNA of the CDR3: TGTGCCATCCACGGACGTCAGGGTGAAAAACTGTTTTTT. Encoded protein: CAIHGRQGEKLFF.

The J gene is TRBJ1-5, the V gene TRBV5-4, with D perhaps matching TRBD1 (5 bases). CDR3 length equals 15 residues. Germline V gene lookup returns CDR1 SGHNT and CDR2 YYREEE (reference sequence). Between the trimmed V and J ends, which lost 2 bases and 4 bases, there was a span of 13 bases. CDR3 region: CASSFVPGQNQPQHF. The CDR3 bases are TGTGCCAGCAGCTTTGTCCCGGGGCAGAATCAGCCCCAGCATTTT. The whole variable domain, filled in from reference TRBV5-4 and TRBJ1-5, reads ETGVTQSPTHLIKTRGQQVTLRCSSQSGHNTVSWYQQALGQGPQFIFQYYREEENGRGNFPPRFSGLQFPNYSSELNVNALELDDSALYLCASSFVPGQNQPQHFGDGTRLSIL.

The chain recombines TRBV27 with TRBJ2-1; 8 positions agree with TRBD1. After removal of 3 bases from V and 10 bases from J, the junction contained 5 bases not matched to a gene. The CDR3 covers 13 residues. Germline V gene lookup returns CDR1 MNHEY and CDR2 SMNVEV (reference sequence). The CDR3 sequence: CASSFTGGREQFF. The CDR3 DNA is TGTGCCAGCAGTTTTACAGGGGGGCGAGAGCAGTTCTTC.

V is TRBV11-2 and J is TRBJ1-1; D is perhaps TRBD1 (5 bases). V was pared by 3 bases and J by 3 bases, with 20 bases between. The CDR3 spans 17 residues. The germline gives CDR1 SGHAT, CDR2 FQNNGV. CDR3: CASSLGRSYSGDTEAFF. Here the CDR3 DNA reads TGTGCCAGCAGCTTGGGACGCTCATACTCCGGGGACACTGAAGCTTTCTTT.

The V call is TRBV5-1, the J call TRBJ1-1; the D gene is possibly TRBD1 (6 bases). CDR1 SGHRS and CDR2 YFSETQ come from the germline V gene. The V gene lost 4 bases and the J gene lost 1 base, with 8 bases spanning the gap. There are 13 residues in the CDR3. CDR3 residues: CASSLQGNTEAFF. CDR3 bases: TGCGCCAGCAGCCTACAGGGGAACACTGAAGCTTTCTTT.

The chain employs TRBV7-6 and TRBJ1-5; D is ambiguous. This CDR3 spans 17 amino acids. Trimming shortened V by 5 bases and J by 0 bases, and 17 bases separated the two germline ends. Germline CDR1 and CDR2: SGHVS and FNYEAQ. The chain's CDR3 is CASSPSWAGYSNQPQHF. The CDR3 coding sequence is TGTGCCAGCAGCCCGAGTTGGGCCGGATATAGCAATCAGCCCCAGCATTTT.

The chain links TRBV29-1 to TRBJ1-1; D perhaps matches TRBD1 (5 bases). V lost 5 bases and J 2 bases, leaving 9 bases between the germline ends. CDR1 SQVTM and CDR2 ANQGSEA come from the germline V gene. The CDR3 covers 12 residues. The chain's CDR3 is CSVQGFNTEAFF. CDR3 bases: TGCAGCGTTCAGGGATTCAACACTGAAGCTTTCTTT.

The rearrangement joins TRBV3-1 (or the pseudogene TRBV3-2) to TRBJ2-7; D tentatively fits TRBD1 or TRBD2 (5 bases each). Germline CDR1 reads LGHDT; CDR2 reads YNNKEL (reference sequence). Trimming pared 1 base from V and 3 bases from J, leaving 10 bases between. The CDR3 contains 14 residues. CDR3 amino acids: CASSQGVGDYEQYF. As DNA, the CDR3 is TGTGCCAGCAGCCAAGGAGTGGGGGACTACGAGCAGTACTTC.

The rearrangement joins TRBV11-3 to TRBJ2-3; TRBD2 aligns across 9 bases. The CDR3 is made up of 16 amino acids. V lost 4 bases and J lost 2; bases outside the gene matches: 7. Per germline, CDR1 SGHNT and CDR2 YENEEA. CDR3 in amino acids: CASSSREGGPTDTQYF. CDR3 bases: TGTGCCAGCAGCTCGCGGGAGGGGGGACCCACAGATACGCAGTATTTT. Drawing the rest from reference TRBV11-3 and TRBJ2-3, the complete variable domain is EAGVVQSPRYKIIEKKQPVAFWCNPISGHNTLYWYLQNLGQGPELLIRYENEEAVDDSQLPKDRFSAERLKGVDSTLKIQPAELGDSAVYLCASSSREGGPTDTQYFGPGTRLTVL.

The chain is built from TRBV2 and TRBJ2-7; D is undetermined. The germline CDR1 and CDR2 sequences are SNHLY and FYNNEI. Trimming removed 7 bases from V and 7 bases from J, with 11 bases in between. The CDR3 extends over 11 amino acids. The CDR3 nucleotides read TGTGCCAGCAAACCCGTATCGGAGCAGTACTTC. The encoded protein is CASKPVSEQYF. Full variable domain (outside the CDR3, taken from reference TRBV2 and TRBJ2-7): EPEVTQTPSHQVTQMGQEVILRCVPISNHLYFYWYRQILGQKVEFLVSFYNNEISEKSEIFDDQFSVERPDGSNFTLKIRSTKLEDSAMYFCASKPVSEQYFGPGTRLTVT.

This chain connects TRBV7-8 to TRBJ2-5, with D maybe TRBD2 (6 bases). V lost 5 bases and J lost 0, with 10 bases in between. Germline V lookup: CDR1 SGHVS, CDR2 FQNEAQ. CDR3 length equals 14 residues. This chain's CDR3 is CASSHGRYQETQYF. The DNA for the CDR3 is TGTGCCAGCAGCCATGGGAGGTACCAAGAGACCCAGTACTTC.

The rearrangement uses TRBV6-5 and TRBJ2-7; D might be TRBD1 or TRBD2, each matching 6 bases. Germline V gene lookup returns CDR1 MNHEY and CDR2 SVGAGI. V was shortened by 0 bases and J by 3 bases, with 12 bases between the two germline ends. The CDR3 is 15 amino acids. In nucleotides, the CDR3 is TGTGCCAGCAGTTACTCGGGGGGCGGTTACTACGAGCAGTACTTC. Its translation is CASSYSGGGYYEQYF.

The J gene is TRBJ2-7, the V gene TRBV6-2 or TRBV6-3; D is possibly TRBD1 or TRBD2 (6 bases each). Germline V CDR1 and CDR2: MNHEY, SVGEGT. Trimming stripped 4 bases from V and 0 bases from J, with 7 bases between. The CDR3 runs to 13 residues. The CDR3 sequence: CASSWGASYEQYF. The CDR3 DNA reads as TGTGCCAGCAGTTGGGGGGCCTCCTACGAGCAGTACTTC.